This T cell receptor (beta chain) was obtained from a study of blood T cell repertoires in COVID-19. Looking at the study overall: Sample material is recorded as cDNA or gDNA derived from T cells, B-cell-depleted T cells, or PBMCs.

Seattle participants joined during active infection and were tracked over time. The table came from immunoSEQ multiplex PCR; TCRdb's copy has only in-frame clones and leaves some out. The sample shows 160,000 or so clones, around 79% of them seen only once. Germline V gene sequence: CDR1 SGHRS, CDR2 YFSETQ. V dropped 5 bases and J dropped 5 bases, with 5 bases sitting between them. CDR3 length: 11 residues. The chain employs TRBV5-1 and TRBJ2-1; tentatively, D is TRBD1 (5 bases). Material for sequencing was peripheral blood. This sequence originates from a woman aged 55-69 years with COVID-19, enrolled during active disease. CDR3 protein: CASRGDNEQFF. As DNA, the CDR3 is TGCGCCAGCAGAGGGGACAATGAGCAGTTCTTC.